The sequence of this TCR beta chain was determined in a study of OX40 agonist ivuxolimab in advanced cancers. About the research overall: Across the patients, intravenous ivuxolimab was delivered every 2 weeks at 0.01 to 10 mg/kg.

Clones were sequenced by immunoSEQ multiplex PCR, and TCRdb holds only the in-frame ones, with some missing. Among 45,000 to 65,000 clones, approximately 90% were seen once, and the ten largest hold approximately 7.9%. Findings and limits, study-wide: Compared with CD4+, CD8+ T cells on average had more expanded clones. Blood T cells, both CD4+ and CD8+, expanded clonally by week 6 at 0.1 to 3.0 mg/kg.

Germline V lookup: CDR1 GTSNPN, CDR2 SVGIG (reference sequence). The CDR3 totals 15 residues. Trimming removed 5 bases from V and 4 bases from J; junction bases left unmatched: 14. As regards this clone: Its antigen is not known.

This chain links TRBV30 with TRBJ2-7, with 7 bases that match TRBD2. The sample was CD4+ or CD8+ T cells sorted from blood, taken in a trial of the OX40 agonist ivuxolimab. This receptor was taken from an adult with an advanced solid tumor such as melanoma, head and neck, liver or kidney cancer. The CDR3 loop is CAWAGDGGKVYEQYF. DNA for the CDR3: TGTGCCTGGGCCGGGGACGGGGGGAAGGTTTACGAGCAGTACTTC.